The 27 T cell receptor beta chains presented below share a single source sample, sequenced in a study of T cell repertoires in cytomegalovirus infection. TCRdb called the reads again in MiXCR, with one record for every CDR3 protein. The data contain about a million distinct CDR3 sequences, under 40% of them singletons. No antigen has been assigned to these receptors. The material sequenced was cultured CD8+ T cells from PBMCs, taken from culture after CMV antigen stimulation. The receptors here all came from a human donor in good health (CMV status not recorded). Some clones in this sample may be carry-over from other donors' samples.

This clonotype was detected a few times. The gene calls are TRBV27 and TRBJ1-2; TRBD1 is a possible D gene (5 bases). V lost 2 bases and J lost 8, with 15 bases in between. The CDR3 contains 14 residues. Germline V gene data show CDR1 as MNHEY and CDR2 as SMNVEV (reference sequence). The CDR3 DNA reads as TGTGCCAGCAGTTTAGCAGGGACGTTTGTAGGCTACACCTTC. Amino acids: CASSLAGTFVGYTF.

This clonotype has more than one count but fewer than ten. Here the CDR3 reads CASSHASGDGEQYF. DNA of the CDR3: TGCGCCAGCAGCCACGCTTCAGGGGACGGGGAGCAGTACTTC. This chain links TRBV4-1 with TRBJ2-7; perhaps TRBD1 as D (6 bases). The germline CDR1 and CDR2 sequences are MGHRA and YSYEKL. V shed 3 bases and J shed 7 bases, with 16 bases lying between them. This CDR3 contains 14 residues.

V is TRBV6-6 and J is TRBJ2-1, with D unclear. The CDR3 sequence is 13 residues long. V shed 10 bases and J shed 5 bases, with 15 bases lying between them. Per the germline V gene, CDR1 is MNHNY and CDR2 is SVGAGI (reference sequence). The CDR3 is CATFPGPNNEQFF. CDR3 nucleotides: TGTGCCACCTTCCCCGGGCCCAACAATGAGCAGTTCTTC.

This clonotype was counted many times. The J gene is TRBJ2-1, the V gene TRBV7-2; no firm D call. Germline V CDR1 and CDR2: SGHTA, FQGNSA. The CDR3 consists of 13 residues. V lost 2 bases and J lost 8, with 10 bases in between. The CDR3 region is CASSLRASHEQFF. For the CDR3, the DNA is TGTGCCAGCAGCTTAAGGGCAAGCCATGAGCAGTTCTTC.

The sample holds a few counts of this clonotype. This rearrangement joins TRBV6-5 to TRBJ1-1; D gene unclear. The germline V and J ends were trimmed by 6 bases and 4 bases, with 18 bases remaining between them. CDR3 size: 15 residues. The germline V gene has CDR1 MNHEY and CDR2 SVGAGI. The CDR3 sequence is CASSYLWGLGTEAFF. CDR3 nucleotide sequence: TGTGCCAGCAGCTATTTATGGGGTCTAGGCACTGAAGCTTTCTTT.

Of note for this clonotype: A much larger clonotype is one base distant, so this may be a read error. The chain is built from TRBV7-9 and TRBJ2-7; 7 nucleotides align to TRBD1. Germline assignment: CDR1 SEHNR and CDR2 FQNEAQ (reference sequence). Germline trimming cut 5 bases from V and 6 bases from J; bases unmatched to any gene: 16. The CDR3 runs to 16 residues. The CDR3 coding sequence is TGTGCCAGCAGCGGGTTTTGGAAGGGGGCCTTTTCCGAGCAGTACTTC. Translating it yields CASSGFWKGAFSEQYF. The entire variable domain, with the rest obtained from reference TRBV7-9 and TRBJ2-7, is as follows: DTGVSQNPRHKITKRGQNVTFRCDPISEHNRLYWYRQTLGQGPEFLTYFQNEAQLEKSRLLSDRFSAERPKGSFSTLEIQRTEQGDSAMYLCASSGFWKGAFSEQYFGPGTRLTVT.

The chain couples TRBV27 to TRBJ2-1; TRBD1 matches 9 bases. Germline CDR1 reads MNHEY; CDR2 reads SMNVEV (reference sequence). CDR3 length: 16 amino acids. The junction had 6 bases not matched to a gene; V was cut back by 2 bases and J by 4 bases. CDR3 DNA sequence: TGTGCCAGCAGTTTAATACAGGGGGCGGGATACAATGAGCAGTTCTTC. Its protein product is CASSLIQGAGYNEQFF.

This clonotype appeared many times. CDR3 region: CASSDRDGLDNEQFF. In DNA, the CDR3 is TGTGCCAGCAGCGACCGGGACGGTCTTGACAATGAGCAGTTCTTC. The J gene is TRBJ2-1, the V gene TRBV7-6, with D perhaps matching TRBD1 or TRBD2 (5 bases each). The germline V and J ends were trimmed by 5 bases and 5 bases, with 16 bases remaining between them. Looked up from germline, CDR1 is SGHVS and CDR2 is FNYEAQ. This CDR3 has 15 residues.

The gene calls are TRBV7-6 and TRBJ1-5; a possible D gene is TRBD1 (5 bases). The germline CDR1 and CDR2 sequences are SGHVS and FNYEAQ. The CDR3 is 16 amino acids. The V and J ends lost 3 bases and 3 bases respectively, with 15 bases between them. Written as DNA, the CDR3 is TGTGCCAGCAGCTTGTACTTCGCAGGGTTCAATCAGCCCCAGCATTTT. Amino acids: CASSLYFAGFNQPQHF.

V and J are TRBV4-1 and TRBJ2-7, with 8 bases matching TRBD1. Germline lookup yields CDR1 MGHRA and CDR2 YSYEKL. With V trimmed by 1 base and J by 3 bases, 5 bases remained unmatched. The CDR3 is 15 amino acids. This CDR3 is CASSQGGQVYYEQYF. The CDR3 region has the DNA TGCGCCAGCAGCCAAGGGGGACAGGTTTACTACGAGCAGTACTTC.

The chain carries TRBV7-6 and TRBJ1-1; 7 nucleotides agree with TRBD1. The V segment lost 6 bases and the J segment 2 bases; nucleotides outside the gene matches: 12. The length of the CDR3 is 16 residues. Germline V gives CDR1 SGHVS, CDR2 FNYEAQ. The CDR3 sequence: CASSRGGRVGNTEAFF. For the CDR3, the DNA is TGTGCCAGCAGTCGAGGGGGCAGGGTGGGAAACACTGAAGCTTTCTTT.

The chain recombines TRBV20-1 with TRBJ1-1; a possible D gene is TRBD1 (5 bases). V gave up 1 base and J gave up 1 base, with 10 bases separating them. CDR3 length: 14 amino acids. The V gene's germline CDR1 is DFQATT and CDR2 SNEGSKA (reference sequence). The CDR3 nucleotides read TGCAGTGCTAGAGTCGCAGGGAGGAACACTGAAGCTTTCTTT. It specifies CSARVAGRNTEAFF.

The V call is TRBV28, the J call TRBJ2-5; perhaps D is TRBD1 or TRBD2 (6 bases each). V was pared by 3 bases and J by 10 bases, with 18 bases between. CDR1 and CDR2 (germline): MDHEN, SYDVKM. There are 14 residues in the CDR3. The CDR3 nucleotides read TGTGCCAGCAGTTTTTACGGGGGACAAGAGGGCCAGTACTTC. Its translation is CASSFYGGQEGQYF. Based on the CDR3 plus reference TRBV28 and TRBJ2-5, the full variable domain is DVKVTQSSRYLVKRTGEKVFLECVQDMDHENMFWYRQDPGLGLRLIYFSYDVKMKEKGDIPEGYSVSREKKERFSLILESASTNQTSMYLCASSFYGGQEGQYFGPGTRLLVL.

This clonotype was counted once. CDR3 region: CASSPKASGTDTQYF. The DNA of the CDR3 is TGTGCCAGCAGTCCCAAGGCTAGCGGCACAGATACGCAGTATTTT. The V and J genes are TRBV6-1 and TRBJ2-3, with D possibly being TRBD2 (6 bases). V gave up 5 bases and J gave up 1 base, with 13 bases separating them. The CDR3 loop spans 15 amino acids. CDR1 is MNHNS and CDR2 is SASEGT in the germline V gene.

V and J are TRBV18 and TRBJ2-1; D might be TRBD1 or TRBD2, each matching 5 bases. The CDR3 extends over 17 amino acids. The V end was cut by 0 bases, the J end by 0 bases, with 12 bases between. Germline loops: CDR1 KGHSH, CDR2 LQKENI. In DNA form, the CDR3 reads TGTGCCAGCTCACCACCGGGGGAGCTTCGCTCCTACAATGAGCAGTTCTTC. Translation gives CASSPPGELRSYNEQFF.

This clonotype was detected ten times or more. The chain recombines TRBV25-1 with TRBJ2-7; weak D call: TRBD2 (5 bases). The CDR3 runs to 17 residues. Per the germline V gene, CDR1 is MGHDK and CDR2 is SYGVNS. V lost 0 bases and J 0 bases, leaving 15 bases between the germline ends. This chain's CDR3 is CASSEYKEDVTSYEQYF. CDR3 sequence (DNA): TGTGCCAGCAGTGAATATAAGGAGGATGTAACCTCCTACGAGCAGTACTTC.

This clonotype appeared a few times. The J gene is TRBJ1-1, the V gene TRBV5-4, with D perhaps matching TRBD1 (5 bases). V shed 4 bases and J shed 11 bases, with 18 bases lying between them. Germline-derived CDR1 and CDR2 are SGHNT and YYREEE (reference sequence). CDR3 length equals 13 residues. DNA of the CDR3: TGTGCCAGCAGCCCTGGACACCCAATGAAGGCTTTCTTT. Its protein product is CASSPGHPMKAFF.

Only a few counts were recorded for this clonotype. The chain joins TRBV6-5 to TRBJ1-6, with 9 bases identical to TRBD1. The CDR3 runs 16 residues. The germline V gene has CDR1 MNHEY and CDR2 SVGAGI. J was trimmed by 8 bases and V by 2 bases; bases with no gene match: 7. The CDR3, as DNA: TGTGCCAGCAGTTACAAGCCGGGACAGGGACATTCACCCCTCCACTTT. Its protein is CASSYKPGQGHSPLHF.

This clonotype was counted many times. One end of the junction does not line up with germline, which may come from a read error. The V call is TRBV7-7, the J call TRBJ2-2, with 8 bases matching TRBD2. Germline V gene sequence: CDR1 SSHAT, CDR2 FNYEAQ (reference sequence). CDR3 length: 15 amino acids. CDR3 loop: CASSSLAGGSGELFF. The CDR3 DNA sequence: TGTGCTAGCAGCTCCCTGGCGGGGGGTTCCGGGGAGCTGTTTTTT.

This clonotype was counted at least ten times. The chain joins TRBV27 to TRBJ2-1, with D unresolved. This CDR3 contains 13 residues. Germline-derived CDR1 and CDR2 are MNHEY and SMNVEV (reference sequence). The germline V and J ends were trimmed by 5 bases and 5 bases, with 10 bases remaining between them. The chain's CDR3 is CASSGDTDNEQFF. Written as DNA, the CDR3 is TGTGCCAGCAGTGGCGATACCGACAATGAGCAGTTCTTC.

For the CDR3, the DNA is TGCAGTGCTAGGTCTAGGGTCCGGCAGGGTCCCTACGAGCAGTACGTC. Translation gives CSARSRVRQGPYEQYV. The chain has TRBV20-1 and TRBJ2-7; possibly TRBD1 for D (5 bases). V dropped 3 bases and J dropped 2 bases, with 20 bases sitting between them. Germline V gene lookup returns CDR1 DFQATT and CDR2 SNEGSKA (reference sequence). The CDR3 is made up of 16 amino acids.

In this sample, this clonotype turned up a few times. CDR3 DNA sequence: TGCGCCAGCAGCCAACCGGGACAGAATAACGAAAAACTGTTTTTT. It codes for CASSQPGQNNEKLFF. The chain carries TRBV4-1 and TRBJ1-4; TRBD1 matches at 7 bases. Germline CDR1 MGHRA, CDR2 YSYEKL. The CDR3 consists of 15 residues. J gave up 8 bases and V 2 bases, and 8 bases lay outside the gene matches.

The chain has TRBV6-5 and TRBJ2-2; D gene ambiguous. The V and J ends lost 4 bases and 3 bases respectively, with 6 bases between them. Per germline, CDR1 MNHEY and CDR2 SVGAGI. The CDR3 is made up of 13 amino acids. CDR3 protein: CASSWGYTGELFF. CDR3 DNA: TGTGCCAGCAGTTGGGGATACACCGGGGAGCTGTTTTTT.

The chain carries TRBV7-6 and TRBJ2-1; 8 bases fit TRBD2. CDR1 and CDR2 (germline): SGHVS, FNYEAQ. The CDR3 runs 16 residues. The J segment lost 1 base and the V segment lost 4 bases, leaving 6 bases of the junction unmatched. As DNA, the CDR3 is TGTGCCAGCAGCTCACTAGCGGAGGCGTCCTACAATGAGCAGTTCTTC. Translating gives CASSSLAEASYNEQFF.

In its sample, this clonotype was seen many times. The rearrangement joins TRBV6-2 or TRBV6-3 to TRBJ2-6; no definite D call. Germline V gene sequence: CDR1 MNHEY, CDR2 SVGEGT. V shed 7 bases and J shed 0 bases, with 4 bases lying between them. This CDR3 has 13 residues. CDR3 DNA: TGTGCCAGCACCGGCTCTGGGGCCAACGTCCTGACTTTC. This sequence encodes CASTGSGANVLTF.

This clonotype has a handful of counts. The J gene is TRBJ2-2, the V gene TRBV6-2 or TRBV6-3; D tentatively fits TRBD1 or TRBD2 (5 bases each). Trimming stripped 2 bases from V and 0 bases from J, with 7 bases between. CDR3 length: 15 residues. Germline V gene lookup returns CDR1 MNHEY and CDR2 SVGEGT. CDR3 DNA: TGTGCCAGCAGTTACATGGGGGCGAACACCGGGGAGCTGTTTTTT. This codes for CASSYMGANTGELFF.

This clonotype was seen only a few times. The chain carries TRBV7-6 and TRBJ1-4; TRBD1 is a possible D gene (6 bases). This CDR3 comprises 17 residues. Germline values: CDR1 SGHVS, CDR2 FNYEAQ. The germline V and J ends were trimmed by 7 bases and 1 base, with 19 bases remaining between them. CDR3 sequence: CASTEGSGGLTNEKLFF. CDR3 DNA: TGTGCCAGCACCGAGGGGTCGGGGGGCCTAACTAATGAAAAACTGTTTTTT.